These T cell receptor beta chains were read from a single sample in a study of T cells in localized non-small cell lung cancer. Method: immunoSEQ multiplex PCR; TCRdb's copy keeps in-frame clones and lacks some. Of 30,000 to 35,000 clones in the sample, around nine tenths were seen once. This material consisted of peripheral blood, taken before any cancer treatment. The receptors were gathered from a woman aged 40-69 years with stage I lung adenocarcinoma. The CDR3 runs from the conserved cysteine through the conserved F or W. Each record gives: CDR3 DNA, CDR3 protein, clone size, J gene, D gene, V gene. D genes are given only for firm matches. Size is omitted from some rows. Given values are once, few, many or a class for expanded clones.

TGTGCCAGCAGTTCCCTCGGGCTGTCCTACAATGAGCAGTTCTTC,CASSSLGLSYNEQFF,-,TRBJ2-1,-,TRBV28
TGTGCCATCCGGACAGGGGGCGAAGATACGCAGTATTTT,CAIRTGGEDTQYF,-,TRBJ2-3,TRBD1,TRBV10-3
TGTGCCAGCAGCACCCCGGGACAAGGGCCCTACGAGCAGTACTTC,CASSTPGQGPYEQYF,-,TRBJ2-7,-,TRBV5-4
TGTGCCGGGAGGGGGGACTTAAATCAGCCCCAGCATTTT,CAGRGDLNQPQHF,few,TRBJ1-5,-,TRBV6-6
TGCGCCAGCAGCTTTTCCTTAGGGGGGGAAGCTTTCTTT,CASSFSLGGEAFF,-,TRBJ1-1,-,TRBV5-1
TGTGCCAGCAGTCTTCTTGGACTAGCGGGGGGTAACAGCCCAGATACGCAGTATTTT,CASSLLGLAGGNSPDTQYF,-,TRBJ2-3,TRBD2,TRBV5-6
TGTGCCAGCAGCTTAAGTCTAGCGGGGGGGCCCGGCACAGATACGCAGTATTTT,CASSLSLAGGPGTDTQYF,once,TRBJ2-3,TRBD2,TRBV5-5
TGCGCCAGCAGCCACCCTTGGCAGCTAGGGCAGAACACTGAAGCTTTCTTT,CASSHPWQLGQNTEAFF,few,TRBJ1-1,-,TRBV4-1
TGTGCCACCAGCAGATCCCAGGTCTCGAGTAACACCATATATTTT,CATSRSQVSSNTIYF,-,TRBJ1-3,-,TRBV15
TGTGCCAGCAATGGGGGCGGGTTGGAGACCCAGTACTTC,CASNGGGLETQYF,-,TRBJ2-5,-,TRBV7-2
TGTGCCAGCAGCTTAGGGCGCGACCTTAACTATGGCTACACCTTC,CASSLGRDLNYGYTF,once,TRBJ1-2,-,TRBV7-9
TGCGCCAGCAGCCAAGAGACAGGGTCCTATCAGCCCCAGCATTTT,CASSQETGSYQPQHF,once,TRBJ1-5,TRBD1,TRBV4-1
TGTGCCAGCAGCTTGACCGGGGGCCGGGAATATGGCTACACCTTC,CASSLTGGREYGYTF,-,TRBJ1-2,-,TRBV7-9
TGTGCCACCAAGAAGGGGGCAGGAGGTAATTCACCCCTCCACTTT,CATKKGAGGNSPLHF,-,TRBJ1-6,TRBD1,TRBV19
TGCAGCGTTGTGTCCCACCGAAGCAACCTCTATGGCTACACCTTC,CSVVSHRSNLYGYTF,-,TRBJ1-2,-,TRBV29-1
TGTGCCAGCAGTTGGCCCAATCAGCCCCAGCATTTT,CASSWPNQPQHF,few,TRBJ1-5,-,TRBV27
TGCAGCGTCCCCTCACGCGGGGGGGATGAGCAGTTCTTC,CSVPSRGGDEQFF,-,TRBJ2-1,TRBD2,TRBV29-1
TGTGCCAGCAGCGTAGCCAGCACCAATGAGCAGTTCTTC,CASSVASTNEQFF,-,TRBJ2-1,-,TRBV9
TGTGCCTGGATTCCCCGGGGGGTTGAAAAACTGTTTTTT,CAWIPRGVEKLFF,-,TRBJ1-4,-,TRBV30
TGTGCCATCAGTGCGCCCCCCGACTCTTGGTCGGGTGAAGCTTTCTTT,CAISAPPDSWSGEAFF,-,TRBJ1-1,-,TRBV10-3
TGTGCCAGCAGTGATCTTAGTACTAGCGGTTACGAGCAGTACTTC,CASSDLSTSGYEQYF,-,TRBJ2-7,TRBD2,TRBV6-1
TGTGCCAGCAGCCTCGACAAGCCTCCAGATACGCAGTATTTT,CASSLDKPPDTQYF,-,TRBJ2-3,-,TRBV7-9
TGTGCCACGCGACGGGACCGAGTGAACACCGGGGAGCTGTTTTTT,CATRRDRVNTGELFF,-,TRBJ2-2,-,TRBV15
TGTGCCAGCAGTTACGGAGACCTCTACGAGCAGTACTTC,CASSYGDLYEQYF,-,TRBJ2-7,-,TRBV6-5
TGTGCCAGCAGCGGAAACGGGGGGCTTCCTTTGAACACTGAAGCTTTCTTT,CASSGNGGLPLNTEAFF,-,TRBJ1-1,-,TRBV9
TGTGCCAGCAGTTTATACGGGGGGGCCATCGGGGATGAGCAGTTCTTC,CASSLYGGAIGDEQFF,-,TRBJ2-1,TRBD2,TRBV27
TGTGCCAGCAGCTTACCAATAGGGGCGTCCAAGAAGCAGTACTTC,CASSLPIGASKKQYF,once,TRBJ2-7,-,TRBV7-8
TGTGCCAGCACCCTTATAATGAGACAGGGGGCACACACTGAAGCTTTCTTT,CASTLIMRQGAHTEAFF,few,TRBJ1-1,TRBD1,TRBV5-4
TGTGCCAGCAGTGCCGGGAACACTGAAGCTTTCTTT,CASSAGNTEAFF,-,TRBJ1-1,-,TRBV2
TGTGCCAGTAGTATCGGGACTAGCGGGGGGAATGAGCAGTTCTTC,CASSIGTSGGNEQFF,-,TRBJ2-1,TRBD2,TRBV19
TGTGCCAGCAGTGAATTTGGGACGGAGAACACTGAAGCTTTCTTT,CASSEFGTENTEAFF,-,TRBJ1-1,-,TRBV25-1